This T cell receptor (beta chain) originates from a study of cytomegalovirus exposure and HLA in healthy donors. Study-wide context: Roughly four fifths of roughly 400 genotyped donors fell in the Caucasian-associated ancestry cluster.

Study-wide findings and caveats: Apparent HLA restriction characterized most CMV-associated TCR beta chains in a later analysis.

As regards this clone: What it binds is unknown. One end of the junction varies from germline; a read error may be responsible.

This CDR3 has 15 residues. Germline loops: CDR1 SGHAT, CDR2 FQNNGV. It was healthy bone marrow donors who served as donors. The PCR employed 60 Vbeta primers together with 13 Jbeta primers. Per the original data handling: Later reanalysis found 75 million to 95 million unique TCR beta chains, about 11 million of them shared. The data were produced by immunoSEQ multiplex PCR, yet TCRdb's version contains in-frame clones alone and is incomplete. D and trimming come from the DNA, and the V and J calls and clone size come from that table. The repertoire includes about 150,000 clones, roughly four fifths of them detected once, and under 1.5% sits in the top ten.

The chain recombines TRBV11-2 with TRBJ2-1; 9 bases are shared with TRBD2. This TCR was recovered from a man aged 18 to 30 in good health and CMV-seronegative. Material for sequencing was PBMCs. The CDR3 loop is CASNSLAGSPNGQFF. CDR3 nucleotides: TGTGCCAGCAACAGCCTAGCGGGGTCTCCTAATGGGCAGTTCTTC.